This T cell receptor beta chain was sequenced during a study of T-cell memory formation after mild COVID-19. TCRdb re-called the 5' RACE reads with MiXCR, one entry per CDR3 protein. The data contain roughly 51,000 distinct CDR3 sequences, around 7.2% of them singletons. This clonotype was seen at least ten times. V was cut by 0 bases and J by 2 bases, with 8 bases left in between. Looked up from germline, CDR1 is SGHRS and CDR2 is YFSETQ. The CDR3 has 14 amino acids. The clonotype was recovered from a man younger than 35 who had mild COVID-19 (a few samples of this study predate the infection). Cell type and time point are not known. Sequences were obtained from PBMCs or a T cell subset sorted from them (not recorded which). The chain employs TRBV5-1 and TRBJ2-5, with D unresolved. CDR3 in amino acids: CASSLDLPQETQYF. For the CDR3, the DNA is TGCGCCAGCAGCTTGGATCTCCCTCAAGAGACCCAGTACTTC.